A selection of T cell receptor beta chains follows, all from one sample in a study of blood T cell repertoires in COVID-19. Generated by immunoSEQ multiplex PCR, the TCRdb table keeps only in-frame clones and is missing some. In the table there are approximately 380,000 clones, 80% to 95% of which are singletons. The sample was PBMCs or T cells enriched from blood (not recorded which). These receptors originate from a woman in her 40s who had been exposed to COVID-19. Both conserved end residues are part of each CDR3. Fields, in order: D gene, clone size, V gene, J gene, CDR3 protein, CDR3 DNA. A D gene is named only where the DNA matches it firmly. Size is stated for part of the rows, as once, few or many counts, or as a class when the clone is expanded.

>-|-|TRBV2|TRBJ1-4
CAKRQTSNEKLFF
TGTGCCAAGAGGCAGACTTCCAATGAAAAACTGTTTTTT
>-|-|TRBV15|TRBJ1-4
CATSIGGNEKLFF
TGTGCCACCAGCATAGGGGGTAATGAAAAACTGTTTTTT
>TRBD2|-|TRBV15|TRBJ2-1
CATSKSGASGSRRYNEQFF
TGTGCCACCAGCAAGAGTGGGGCTAGCGGGAGCCGGAGATACAATGAGCAGTTCTTC
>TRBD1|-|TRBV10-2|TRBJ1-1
CASRTPGQEMNTEAFF
TGCGCCAGCAGGACTCCGGGACAGGAGATGAACACTGAAGCTTTCTTT
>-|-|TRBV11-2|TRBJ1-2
CASSLDTPFNYGYTF
TGTGCCAGCAGCTTGGACACCCCCTTTAACTATGGCTACACCTTC
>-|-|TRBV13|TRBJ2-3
CASTREGSTDTQYF
TGTGCCAGCACCAGGGAAGGGAGCACAGATACGCAGTATTTT
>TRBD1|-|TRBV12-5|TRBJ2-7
CASGLEPWDRSSYEQYF
TGTGCTAGTGGTTTGGAACCCTGGGACAGAAGCTCCTACGAGCAGTACTTC
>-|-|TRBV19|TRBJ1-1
CASGWVGGRPTEAFF
TGTGCCAGTGGGTGGGTAGGGGGTCGCCCTACTGAAGCTTTCTTT
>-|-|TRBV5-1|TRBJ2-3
CASRRESGTDTQYF
TGCGCCAGCAGACGCGAATCGGGCACAGATACGCAGTATTTT
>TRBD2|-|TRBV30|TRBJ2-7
CAWSVLAGAYEQYF
TGTGCCTGGAGTGTCTTGGCGGGAGCCTACGAGCAGTACTTC
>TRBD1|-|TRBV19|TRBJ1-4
CASRDRATNEKLFF
TGTGCCAGTAGAGACAGGGCAACTAATGAAAAACTGTTTTTT
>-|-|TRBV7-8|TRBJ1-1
CASSLGLGRDTEAFF
TGTGCCAGCAGCTTAGGGCTGGGGAGGGACACTGAAGCTTTCTTT
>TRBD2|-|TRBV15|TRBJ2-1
CATSRDQGGRINEQFF
TGTGCCACCAGCAGAGATCAAGGCGGGAGGATCAATGAGCAGTTCTTC
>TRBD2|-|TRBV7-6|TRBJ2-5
CASSLSGGLPEETQYF
TGTGCCAGCAGCTTGAGCGGGGGGCTCCCCGAAGAGACCCAGTACTTC
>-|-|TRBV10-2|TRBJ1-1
CASSEAGDTEAFF
TGCGCCAGCAGTGAGGCCGGGGACACTGAAGCTTTCTTT
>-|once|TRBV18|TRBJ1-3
CASSVGPGAIYF
TGTGCCAGCTCAGTCGGACCGGGAGCCATATATTTT
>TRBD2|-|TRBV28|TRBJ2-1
CASSLTSGRVNEQFF
TGTGCCAGCAGTCTGACTAGCGGGAGAGTCAATGAGCAGTTCTTC
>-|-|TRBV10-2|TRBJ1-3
CASSPDGHSGNTIYF
TGCGCCAGCAGCCCCGACGGACACTCTGGAAACACCATATATTTT
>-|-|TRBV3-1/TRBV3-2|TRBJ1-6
CASTVVGANSPLHF
TGTGCCAGCACCGTCGTAGGGGCGAATTCACCCCTCCACTTT
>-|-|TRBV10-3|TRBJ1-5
CAISERQDQPQHF
TGTGCCATCAGTGAGCGGCAGGATCAGCCCCAGCATTTT
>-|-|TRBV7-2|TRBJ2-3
CASSPMAGLPDTQYF
TGTGCCAGCAGCCCAATGGCAGGACTCCCAGATACGCAGTATTTT
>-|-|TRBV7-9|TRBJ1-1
CASSSRDTEAFF
TGTGCCAGCAGCTCTCGGGACACTGAAGCTTTCTTT
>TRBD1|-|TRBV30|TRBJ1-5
CAWRVGQVNQPQHF
TGTGCCTGGAGGGTTGGACAGGTCAATCAGCCCCAGCATTTT
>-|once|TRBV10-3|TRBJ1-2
CAISESQVANYGYTF
TGTGCCATCAGTGAGAGTCAGGTAGCTAACTATGGCTACACCTTC
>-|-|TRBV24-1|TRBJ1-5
CATSMGGSNQPQHF
TGTGCCACCAGTATGGGGGGGAGCAATCAGCCCCAGCATTTT
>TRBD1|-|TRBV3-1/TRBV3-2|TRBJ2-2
CASSQVGGSTGELFF
TGTGCCAGCAGCCAAGTAGGGGGCAGCACCGGGGAGCTGTTTTTT
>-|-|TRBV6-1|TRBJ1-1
CASSEESRQTKAFF
TGTGCCAGCAGTGAAGAATCACGGCAGACAAAAGCTTTCTTT
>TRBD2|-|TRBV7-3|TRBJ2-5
CASSLIAGGLETQYF
TGTGCCAGCAGCTTAATAGCGGGGGGGCTTGAGACCCAGTACTTC
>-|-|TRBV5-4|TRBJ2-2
CASKTDPGIGELFF
TGTGCCAGCAAAACCGATCCCGGTATCGGGGAGCTGTTTTTT
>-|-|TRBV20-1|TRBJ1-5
CSASTLGLYSNQPQHF
TGCAGTGCTAGTACGCTGGGGCTATATAGCAATCAGCCCCAGCATTTT
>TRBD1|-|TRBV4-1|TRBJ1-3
CASSRQGALSGNTIYF
TGCGCCAGCAGCCGACAGGGGGCTCTCTCTGGAAACACCATATATTTT
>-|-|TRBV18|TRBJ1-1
CASSLSVANTEAFF
TGTGCCAGCTCCCTTTCGGTAGCGAACACTGAAGCTTTCTTT
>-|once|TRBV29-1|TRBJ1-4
CSVRDGREKLFF
TGCAGCGTTCGCGATGGCAGGGAAAAACTGTTTTTT